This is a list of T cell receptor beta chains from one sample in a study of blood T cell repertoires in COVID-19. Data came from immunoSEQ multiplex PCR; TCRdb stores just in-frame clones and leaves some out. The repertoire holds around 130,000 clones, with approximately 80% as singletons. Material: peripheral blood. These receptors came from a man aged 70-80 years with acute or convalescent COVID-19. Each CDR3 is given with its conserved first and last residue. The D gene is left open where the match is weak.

cdr3_aa: CASTRTGANYGYTF; j_call: TRBJ1-2; d_call: TRBD1; v_call: TRBV7-2
cdr3_aa: CASSTLQGASIYEQYF; j_call: TRBJ2-7; d_call: TRBD1; v_call: TRBV11-2
cdr3_aa: CASSQDLWGREGMETQYF; j_call: TRBJ2-5; d_call: TRBD2; v_call: TRBV4-1
cdr3_aa: CASSSKIWAVDTQYF; j_call: TRBJ2-3; d_call: .; v_call: TRBV19
cdr3_aa: CASSPGAGLRYEQYF; j_call: TRBJ2-7; d_call: .; v_call: TRBV7-9
cdr3_aa: CASSMGRGMPQPQHF; j_call: TRBJ1-5; d_call: .; v_call: TRBV19
cdr3_aa: CASSPGTGASNQPQHF; j_call: TRBJ1-5; d_call: .; v_call: TRBV9
cdr3_aa: CASSEGTGGRSDTQYF; j_call: TRBJ2-3; d_call: .; v_call: TRBV9
cdr3_aa: CASSYDSRGRDTQYF; j_call: TRBJ2-3; d_call: .; v_call: TRBV6-5
cdr3_aa: CSASAQNGGNQPQHF; j_call: TRBJ1-5; d_call: .; v_call: TRBV20-1
cdr3_aa: CASSPGTGGEQYF; j_call: TRBJ2-7; d_call: TRBD1; v_call: TRBV7-3
cdr3_aa: CASSLMGGETQYF; j_call: TRBJ2-5; d_call: .; v_call: TRBV11-3
cdr3_aa: CASSVPPTGTSGAKNIQYF; j_call: TRBJ2-4; d_call: TRBD2; v_call: TRBV9
cdr3_aa: CASSRDRVSNTEAFF; j_call: TRBJ1-1; d_call: TRBD1; v_call: TRBV5-1